Shown below are 14 T cell receptor beta chains from a single sample sequenced in a study of cytotoxic CD8 clonotypes in ibrutinib-treated CLL. Method: immunoSEQ multiplex PCR; TCRdb's copy keeps in-frame clones and lacks some. Of around 150,000 clones in the sample, about four fifths are singletons; the top ten hold roughly 2%. Sequencing used PBMCs, obtained after 12 months of ibrutinib treatment. Every receptor here comes from a human donor with chronic lymphocytic leukemia.

This CDR3 reads CASSLWGSDTQYF. In nucleotides, the CDR3 is TGTGCCAGCAGCTTGTGGGGGTCAGATACGCAGTATTTT. The chain recombines TRBV7-9 with TRBJ2-3; D tentatively reads TRBD1 or TRBD2 (5 bases each). CDR1 SEHNR and CDR2 FQNEAQ come from the germline V gene (reference sequence). V lost 3 bases, J lost 4 bases, and 8 bases lay in between. The CDR3 runs to 13 residues.

The count of this clone is one. The rearrangement links TRBV11-2 to TRBJ2-2; 8 bases agree with TRBD2. The trim removed 5 bases at V and 4 bases at J, leaving 9 bases unmatched. Germline CDR1 and CDR2: SGHAT and FQNNGV. This CDR3 comprises 16 residues. The CDR3 nucleotides are TGTGCCAGCAGCCTCACCGCGGGGGGTGGCACCGGGGAGCTGTTTTTT. This translates into CASSLTAGGGTGELFF.

The rearrangement uses TRBV28 and TRBJ1-3; 10 bases align to TRBD1. The germline V gene encodes CDR1 MDHEN and CDR2 SYDVKM. CDR3 length: 17 amino acids. V shed 3 bases, J shed 3 bases, and the junction held 8 bases outside the gene matches. The CDR3 reads CASSFGATGGFGNTIYF. DNA for the CDR3: TGTGCCAGCAGTTTTGGAGCGACAGGGGGCTTTGGAAACACCATATATTTT.

The CDR3 nucleotides are TGTGCCGTTAGGGGAAACACCATATATTTT. This gives the protein CAVRGNTIYF. The rearrangement uses TRBV7-9 and TRBJ1-3; no clear D gene. Germline CDR1 reads SEHNR; CDR2 reads FQNEAQ (reference sequence). V was pared by 11 bases and J by 4 bases, with 6 bases between. CDR3 length: 10 residues.

The rearrangement links TRBV2 to TRBJ1-3, with D possibly TRBD1 on 6 matching bases. The CDR3 length is 16 residues. V was trimmed by 1 base and J by 2 bases, leaving 12 bases between them. Germline V gives CDR1 SNHLY, CDR2 FYNNEI. The CDR3 DNA follows: TGTGCCAGCAGTGAAGGGGCGGGGGCGGCTGGAAACACCATATATTTT. Translating it yields CASSEGAGAAGNTIYF.

This clone was seen just once. V usage is TRBV4-2 and J usage is TRBJ1-6, with D unclear. The V and J ends lost 0 bases and 4 bases respectively, with 10 bases between them. From germline, CDR1 is LGHNA and CDR2 YNFKEQ. This CDR3 is 16 amino acids long. The CDR3 nucleotides are TGTGCCAGCAGCCAAGATTTGGGAGAATATAATTCACCCCTCCACTTT. Protein: CASSQDLGEYNSPLHF.

The V call is TRBV5-1, the J call TRBJ2-7; possible D gene TRBD1, 6 bases. The CDR3 consists of 12 residues. Trimming stripped 5 bases from V and 6 bases from J, with 12 bases between. Germline-derived CDR1 and CDR2 are SGHRS and YFSETQ. The CDR3 sequence is CASRQTGGEQYF. Here the CDR3 DNA reads TGCGCCAGCAGGCAGACAGGAGGCGAGCAGTACTTC.

This clone was counted a single time. The rearrangement links TRBV10-3 to TRBJ1-3; tentatively, D is TRBD1 (6 bases). Germline V lookup: CDR1 ENHRY, CDR2 SYGVKD. Trimming stripped 7 bases from V and 6 bases from J, with 10 bases between. The CDR3 is made up of 12 amino acids. CDR3 residues: CAITRGSNTIYF. The CDR3 nucleotides read TGTGCCATCACTAGGGGGTCAAACACCATATATTTT.

This rearrangement joins TRBV6-6 to TRBJ2-5; the match to TRBD2 covers 7 bases. The CDR3 is made up of 14 amino acids. J gave up 8 bases and V 4 bases, and 10 bases lay outside the gene matches. Germline assignment: CDR1 MNHNY and CDR2 SVGAGI (reference sequence). The CDR3 here is CASSSTKGLLTQYF. As DNA, the CDR3 is TGTGCCAGCAGTTCCACCAAGGGACTATTAACCCAGTACTTC.

The chain is built from TRBV7-9 and TRBJ2-7; 9 positions agree with TRBD1. After removal of 1 base from V and 4 bases from J, the junction contained 11 bases not matched to a gene. Looked up from germline, CDR1 is SEHNR and CDR2 is FQNEAQ (reference sequence). This CDR3 spans 17 amino acids. CDR3 sequence reads: CASSLVPGTGNRYEQYF. The CDR3 DNA follows: TGTGCCAGCAGCTTAGTTCCCGGGACAGGGAATCGTTACGAGCAGTACTTC.

The chain is built from TRBV28 and TRBJ2-5; 7 bases map to TRBD2. The J segment lost 5 bases and the V segment lost 6 bases, leaving 12 bases of the junction unmatched. CDR1 is MDHEN, CDR2 SYDVKM, per germline. The CDR3 has 15 amino acids. CDR3 coding DNA: TGTGCCAGCAGCCGCGGCCCTAGCGGTAGGGAGACCCAGTACTTC. Translated: CASSRGPSGRETQYF.

The chain recombines TRBV6-5 with TRBJ1-6; D is perhaps TRBD1 (5 bases). The germline V and J ends were trimmed by 6 bases and 8 bases, with 14 bases remaining between them. Germline V gene lookup returns CDR1 MNHEY and CDR2 SVGAGI. The length of the CDR3 is 14 residues. CDR3 in DNA: TGTGCCAGCAGCCCCGGGACTTCGTATTCACCCCTCCACTTT. Its protein product is CASSPGTSYSPLHF.

The rearrangement links TRBV6-6 to TRBJ2-7; no clear D gene. V shed 0 bases and J shed 1 base, with 13 bases lying between them. Germline V gene sequence: CDR1 MNHNY, CDR2 SVGAGI (reference sequence). The CDR3 length is 16 residues. CDR3 region: CASSYSTRSWSYEQYF. The CDR3 nucleotides read TGTGCCAGCAGTTACTCGACCCGGAGCTGGTCCTACGAGCAGTACTTC.

This clone was detected ten times or more. A junction end diverges from the germline sequence, so it may reflect a read error. The J gene is TRBJ1-1, the V gene TRBV10-1; D ambiguous. There are 8 residues in the CDR3. CDR1 and CDR2 from the germline V gene are WNHNN and SYGVQD (reference sequence). The CDR3 sequence is CASLAGYF. The CDR3 region has the DNA TGCGCCAGCCTGGCTGGTTACTTT.